These T cell receptor beta chains were read from a single sample in a study of blood T cell repertoires in COVID-19. TCRdb's table, derived via immunoSEQ multiplex PCR, lists solely in-frame clones and lacks some. The sample consists of fewer than 110,000 clones, roughly 82% of them appearing once. The sequencing input was peripheral blood. The receptor set was obtained from a human donor in a cohort sampled during active COVID-19. CDR3s include the opening cysteine and the closing phenylalanine or tryptophan. D genes are given only for firm matches.

CDR3 length	V gene	J gene	D gene	CDR3 DNA	CDR3 protein
15	TRBV7-3	TRBJ2-3	TRBD2	TGTGCCAGCAGCCCCCGACTAGCGCGCACAGATACGCAGTATTTT	CASSPRLARTDTQYF
16	TRBV4-3	TRBJ2-2	TRBD1	TGCGCCAGCAGCCAAGACCGGACAGGGAACACCGGGGAGCTGTTTTTT	CASSQDRTGNTGELFF
14	TRBV5-4	TRBJ2-3	NA	TGTGCCAGCAGCACCCGGGGGAACCCAGATACGCAGTATTTT	CASSTRGNPDTQYF
15	TRBV9	TRBJ1-4	TRBD1	TGTGCCAGCAGCGTAGGTGACAGGGGGACTGAAAAACTGTTTTTT	CASSVGDRGTEKLFF
11	TRBV12-3/TRBV12-4	TRBJ2-7	TRBD1	TGTGCCAGCAGCCTCCGACAGGGCAAATACTTC	CASSLRQGKYF
14	TRBV15	TRBJ1-1	NA	TGTGCCACCAGCAGAGATCCGGGGATCACTGAAGCTTTCTTT	CATSRDPGITEAFF
15	TRBV27	TRBJ2-1	TRBD2	TGTGCCACCTCGCGGGGGGGGACCTCCTACAATGAGCAGTTCTTC	CATSRGGTSYNEQFF
15	TRBV3-1/TRBV3-2	TRBJ2-7	TRBD2	TGTGCCAGCAGCGCGCGTAGCGGGGGATACTACGAGCAGTACTTC	CASSARSGGYYEQYF
15	TRBV7-6	TRBJ2-3	TRBD2	TGTGCCAGCAGCACCGGGACTAGCGGGGGAGATACGCAGTATTTT	CASSTGTSGGDTQYF
14	TRBV10-3	TRBJ1-5	NA	TGTGCCATCAGTGATAGGGGCAGCAATCAGCCCCAGCATTTT	CAISDRGSNQPQHF